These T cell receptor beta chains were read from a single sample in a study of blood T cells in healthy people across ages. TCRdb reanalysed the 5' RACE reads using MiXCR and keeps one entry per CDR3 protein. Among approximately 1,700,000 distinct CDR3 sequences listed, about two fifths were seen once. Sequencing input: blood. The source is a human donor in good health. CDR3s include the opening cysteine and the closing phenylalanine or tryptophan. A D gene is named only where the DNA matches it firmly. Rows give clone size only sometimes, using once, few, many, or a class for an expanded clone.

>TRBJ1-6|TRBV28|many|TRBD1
CASGDSLESPLHF
TGTGCCAGCGGGGACAGTCTAGAATCACCCCTCCACTTT
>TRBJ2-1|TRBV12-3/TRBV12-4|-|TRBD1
CASNLRQTGGYNEQFF
TGTGCCAGCAACCTTCGTCAAACAGGGGGCTACAATGAGCAGTTCTTC
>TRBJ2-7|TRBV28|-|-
CASSSSRTVSSYEQYF
TGTGCCAGCAGTTCTTCAAGGACAGTGAGCTCCTACGAGCAGTACTTC
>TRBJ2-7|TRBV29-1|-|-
CSVVGQWTYEQYF
TGCAGCGTTGTTGGGCAGTGGACCTACGAGCAGTACTTC
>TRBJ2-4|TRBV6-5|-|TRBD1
CASSARQGISEQYF
TGTGCCAGCAGTGCGAGACAGGGAATCTCGGAGCAGTACTTC
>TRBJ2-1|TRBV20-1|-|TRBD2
CSANRGGVYNEQFF
TGCAGTGCTAATCGGGGGGGCGTTTACAATGAGCAGTTCTTC
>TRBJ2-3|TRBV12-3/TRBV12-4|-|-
CASSLGSLNTDAQYF
TGTGCCAGCAGTTTAGGCAGTTTGAACACAGATGCGCAGTATTTT
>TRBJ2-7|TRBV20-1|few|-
CSASPHREQYF
TGCAGTGCTAGTCCCCACCGCGAGCAGTACTTC
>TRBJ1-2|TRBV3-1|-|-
CATSGPANYGYTF
TGTGCCACCTCTGGGCCAGCTAACTATGGCTACACCTTC
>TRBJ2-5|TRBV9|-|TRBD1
CASSVEATGVSSNQETQYF
TGTGCCAGCAGCGTAGAAGCGACAGGGGTCTCCTCAAACCAAGAGACCCAGTACTTC
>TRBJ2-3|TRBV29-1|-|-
CSVVRPRIGTDTQYF
TGCAGCGTTGTGCGCCCTCGGATCGGCACAGATACGCAGTATTTT
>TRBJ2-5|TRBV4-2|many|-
CASSQDHGLGTQYF
TGTGCCAGCAGCCAAGATCATGGCTTAGGGACCCAGTACTTC
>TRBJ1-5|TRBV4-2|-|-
CASSPGTLTNQPQHF
TGTGCCAGCAGCCCCGGGACCCTGACAAATCAGCCCCAGCATTTT
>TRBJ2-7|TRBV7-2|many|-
CASSFLTGYYEQYF
TGTGCCAGCAGCTTTTTGACAGGTTACTACGAGCAGTACTTC
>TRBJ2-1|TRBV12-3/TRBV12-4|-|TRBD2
CASSLPGGKDNEQFF
TGTGCCAGCAGCCTCCCGGGGGGTAAGGACAATGAGCAGTTCTTC
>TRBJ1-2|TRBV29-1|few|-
CSVGLGYTF
TGCAGCGTTGGTCTGGGCTACACCTTC
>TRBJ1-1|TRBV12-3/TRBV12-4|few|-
CASSLDLQGNTEAFF
TGTGCCAGCAGTTTGGACCTACAGGGCAACACTGAAGCTTTCTTT
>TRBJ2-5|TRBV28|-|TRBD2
CASSPATSSKETQYF
TGTGCCAGCAGTCCCGCGACTAGCTCAAAAGAGACCCAGTACTTC
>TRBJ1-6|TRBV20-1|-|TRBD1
CSATPTGGDSPLHF
TGCAGTGCTACCCCGACAGGGGGCGATTCACCCCTCCACTTT
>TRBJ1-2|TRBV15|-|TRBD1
CATSRDPGTAYGYTF
TGTGCCACCAGCAGAGATCCGGGGACAGCCTATGGCTACACCTTC
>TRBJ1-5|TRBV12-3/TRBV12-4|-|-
CASSSLGPRADDQPQHF
TGTGCCAGCAGTTCCCTGGGCCCCAGGGCTGATGATCAGCCCCAGCATTTT
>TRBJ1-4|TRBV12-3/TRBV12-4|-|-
CASIGTNDEKLFF
TGTGCCAGCATCGGGACGAATGATGAAAAACTGTTTTTT
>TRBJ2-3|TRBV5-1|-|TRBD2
CASSPPTTSGSTDTQYF
TGCGCCAGCAGCCCACCAACGACTAGCGGGAGTACAGATACGCAGTATTTT
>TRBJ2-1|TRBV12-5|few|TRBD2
CASGLGLAGGGEQFF
TGTGCTAGTGGTTTGGGACTAGCGGGGGGGGGTGAGCAGTTCTTC
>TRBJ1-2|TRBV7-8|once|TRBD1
CASSSNYGQGCTF
TGTGCCAGCAGCTCCAACTACGGACAGGGCTGCACCTTC
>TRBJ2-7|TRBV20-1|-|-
CSAQSPRVLGYEQYF
TGCAGTGCTCAAAGCCCCCGGGTCTTAGGCTACGAGCAGTACTTC
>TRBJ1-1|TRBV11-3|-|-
CASRAFQGHTEAFF
TGTGCCAGCAGAGCCTTTCAGGGGCACACTGAAGCTTTCTTT
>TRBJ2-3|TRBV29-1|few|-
CSVDRRGDTQYF
TGCAGCGTGGACAGGCGGGGAGATACGCAGTATTTT
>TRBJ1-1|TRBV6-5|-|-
CASSPHLGNTEAFF
TGTGCCAGCAGTCCCCACCTTGGAAACACTGAAGCTTTCTTT
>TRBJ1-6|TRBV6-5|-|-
CASSYPAQAPGVRSPLHF
TGTGCCAGCAGTTATCCAGCCCAAGCCCCTGGCGTTAGGTCACCCCTCCACTTT
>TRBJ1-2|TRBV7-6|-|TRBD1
CASSSQVGQGYGYTF
TGTGCCAGCAGCTCTCAGGTGGGACAGGGCTATGGCTACACCTTC
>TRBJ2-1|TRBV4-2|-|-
CASSQGPGLNNEQFF
TGTGCCAGCAGCCAAGGTCCCGGACTTAACAATGAGCAGTTCTTC
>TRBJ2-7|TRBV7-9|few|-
CASSHTESPYEQYF
TGTGCCAGCAGTCATACAGAGTCCCCCTACGAGCAGTACTTC
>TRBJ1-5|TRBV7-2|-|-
CASSLGGTPGVHQPQHF
TGTGCCAGCAGCTTAGGAGGGACACCCGGCGTCCATCAGCCCCAGCATTTT
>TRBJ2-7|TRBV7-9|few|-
CASSSRAHEQYF
TGTGCCAGCAGCTCACGAGCCCACGAGCAGTACTTC
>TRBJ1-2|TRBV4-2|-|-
CASSQGQGRDWYGYTF
TGTGCCAGCAGCCAAGGCCAGGGGAGGGATTGGTATGGCTACACCTTC
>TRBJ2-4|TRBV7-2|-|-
CASSQRTGGANIQYF
TGTGCCAGCAGCCAAAGAACAGGGGGGGCAAACATTCAGTACTTC
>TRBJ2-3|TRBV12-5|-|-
CASGFPRVADTQYF
TGTGCTAGTGGTTTCCCCCGTGTCGCAGATACGCAGTATTTT
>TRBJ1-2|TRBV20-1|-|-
CSARERDRLYGYTF
TGCAGTGCTAGAGAAAGGGATAGATTGTATGGCTACACCTTC
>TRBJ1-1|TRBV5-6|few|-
CASSLGGHGGAFF
TGTGCCAGCAGCTTGGGAGGACACGGCGGAGCTTTCTTT
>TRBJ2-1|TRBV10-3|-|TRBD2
CAISTTSGSYNEQFF
TGTGCCATCAGTACCACTAGCGGGAGTTACAATGAGCAGTTCTTC
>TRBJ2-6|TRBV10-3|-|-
CAISESQGRTGANVLTF
TGTGCCATCAGTGAGTCTCAGGGAAGAACTGGGGCCAACGTCCTGACTTTC
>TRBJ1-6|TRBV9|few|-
CASSVEDGGRSYNSPLHF
TGTGCCAGCAGCGTAGAGGATGGGGGGAGGTCCTATAATTCACCCCTCCACTTT
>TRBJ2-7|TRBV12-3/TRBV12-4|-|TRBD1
CASRHRDRVHEQYF
TGTGCCAGCAGGCATCGGGACAGGGTCCACGAGCAGTACTTC
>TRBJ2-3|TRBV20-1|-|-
CSASAGDYTDTQYF
TGCAGTGCTTCGGCAGGGGACTACACAGATACGCAGTATTTT
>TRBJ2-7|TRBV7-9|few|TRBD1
CASSHPDREYEQYF
TGTGCCAGCAGCCACCCGGACAGGGAATACGAGCAGTACTTC
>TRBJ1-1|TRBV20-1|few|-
CSPRWRGEAFF
TGCAGTCCTAGGTGGAGGGGAGAAGCTTTCTTT
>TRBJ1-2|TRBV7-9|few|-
CASSLDRSYYGYTF
TGTGCCAGCAGCTTAGACAGGAGTTACTATGGCTACACCTTC
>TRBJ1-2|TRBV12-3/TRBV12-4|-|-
CASSPGPGDTF
TGTGCCAGCAGTCCAGGACCGGGCGACACCTTC
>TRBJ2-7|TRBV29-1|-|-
CSVGTTKPYEQYF
TGCAGCGTTGGGACCACCAAACCCTACGAGCAGTACTTC
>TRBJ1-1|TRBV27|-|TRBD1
CAGSEGQGIQAFF
TGTGCCGGCAGCGAGGGACAGGGAATTCAAGCTTTCTTT
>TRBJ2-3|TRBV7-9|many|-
CASSLATSDTQYF
TGCGCCAGCAGCTTGGCAACGTCAGATACGCAGTATTTT
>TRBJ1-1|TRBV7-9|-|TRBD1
CASSPRQGEVEAFF
TGTGCCAGCAGCCCCAGACAGGGGGAAGTCGAAGCTTTCTTT
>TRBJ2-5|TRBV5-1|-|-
CASSLAGDTATEQYF
TGCGCCAGCAGCTTGGCCGGGGACACAGCTACGGAGCAGTACTTC
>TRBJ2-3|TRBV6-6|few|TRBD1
CASSYSGTGERDTQYF
TGTGCCAGCAGTTACTCGGGGACAGGGGAGAGAGATACGCAGTATTTT